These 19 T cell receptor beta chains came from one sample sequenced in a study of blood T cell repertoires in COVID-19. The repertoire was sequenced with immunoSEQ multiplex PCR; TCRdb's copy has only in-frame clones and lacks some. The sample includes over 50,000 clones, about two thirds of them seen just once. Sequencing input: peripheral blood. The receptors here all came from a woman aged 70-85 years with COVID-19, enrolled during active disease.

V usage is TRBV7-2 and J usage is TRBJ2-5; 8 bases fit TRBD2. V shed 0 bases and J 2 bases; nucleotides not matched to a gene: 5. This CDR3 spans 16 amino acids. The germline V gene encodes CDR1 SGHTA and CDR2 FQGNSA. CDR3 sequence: CASSLASSGGQETQYF. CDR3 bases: TGTGCCAGCAGCTTAGCTTCATCGGGAGGGCAAGAGACCCAGTACTTC.

The CDR3 spells CASSVPPGTGGVYEQYF. The CDR3 DNA is TGTGCCAGCAGTGTCCCCCCCGGGACAGGAGGGGTCTACGAGCAGTACTTC. The chain combines TRBV28 with TRBJ2-7; 8 bases line up with TRBD1. V was clipped by 5 bases and J by 3 bases; unmatched bases: 15. CDR1 and CDR2 from the germline V gene are MDHEN and SYDVKM. This CDR3 comprises 17 residues. The variable domain in full, with the rest retrieved from reference TRBV28 and TRBJ2-7, is DVKVTQSSRYLVKRTGEKVFLECVQDMDHENMFWYRQDPGLGLRLIYFSYDVKMKEKGDIPEGYSVSREKKERFSLILESASTNQTSMYLCASSVPPGTGGVYEQYFGPGTRLTVT.

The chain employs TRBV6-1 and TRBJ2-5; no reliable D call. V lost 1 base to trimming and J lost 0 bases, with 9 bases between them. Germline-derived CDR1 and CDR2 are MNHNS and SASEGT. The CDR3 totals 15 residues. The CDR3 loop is CASSEVAGYQETQYF. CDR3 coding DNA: TGTGCCAGCAGTGAAGTCGCAGGATACCAAGAGACCCAGTACTTC.

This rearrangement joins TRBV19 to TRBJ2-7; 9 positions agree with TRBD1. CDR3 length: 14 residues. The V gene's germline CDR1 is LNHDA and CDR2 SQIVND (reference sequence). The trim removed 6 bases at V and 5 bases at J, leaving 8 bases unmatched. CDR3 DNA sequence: TGTGCCAGTAGCCCCGGGACAGGGCTGAACGAGCAGTACTTC. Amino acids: CASSPGTGLNEQYF.

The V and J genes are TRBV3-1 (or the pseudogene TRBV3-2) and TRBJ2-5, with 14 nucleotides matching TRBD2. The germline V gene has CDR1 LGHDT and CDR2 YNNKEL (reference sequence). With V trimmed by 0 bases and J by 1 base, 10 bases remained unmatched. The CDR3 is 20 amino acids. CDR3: CASSQEPPRGLAGAQETQYF. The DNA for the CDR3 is TGTGCCAGCAGCCAAGAACCTCCCCGGGGACTAGCGGGGGCCCAAGAGACCCAGTACTTC.

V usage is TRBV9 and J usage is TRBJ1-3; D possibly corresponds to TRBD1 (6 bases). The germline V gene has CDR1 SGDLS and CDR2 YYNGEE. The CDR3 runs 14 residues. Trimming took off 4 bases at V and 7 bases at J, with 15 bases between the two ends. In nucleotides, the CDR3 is TGTGCCAGCAGCCCAGGGACAACGGACAACACCATATATTTT. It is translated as CASSPGTTDNTIYF.

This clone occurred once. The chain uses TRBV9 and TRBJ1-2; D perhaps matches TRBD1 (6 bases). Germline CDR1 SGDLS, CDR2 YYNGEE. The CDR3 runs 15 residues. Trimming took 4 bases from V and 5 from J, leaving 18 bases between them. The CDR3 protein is CASSPPRGGLYGYTF. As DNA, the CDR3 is TGTGCCAGCAGCCCCCCCCGCGGGGGGCTATATGGCTACACCTTC.

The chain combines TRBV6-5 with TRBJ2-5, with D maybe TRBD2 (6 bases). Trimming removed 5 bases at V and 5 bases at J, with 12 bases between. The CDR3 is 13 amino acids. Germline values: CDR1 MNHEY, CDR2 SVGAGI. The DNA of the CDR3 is TGTGCCAGCAGTAGCGGAGGGGTCGAGACCCAGTACTTC. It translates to CASSSGGVETQYF.

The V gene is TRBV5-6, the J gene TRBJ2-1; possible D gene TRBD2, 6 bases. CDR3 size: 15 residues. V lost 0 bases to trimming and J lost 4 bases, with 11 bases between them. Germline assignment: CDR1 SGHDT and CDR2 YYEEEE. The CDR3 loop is CASSLGTGDYNEQFF. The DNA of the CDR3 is TGTGCCAGCAGCTTGGGAACGGGGGATTACAATGAGCAGTTCTTC.

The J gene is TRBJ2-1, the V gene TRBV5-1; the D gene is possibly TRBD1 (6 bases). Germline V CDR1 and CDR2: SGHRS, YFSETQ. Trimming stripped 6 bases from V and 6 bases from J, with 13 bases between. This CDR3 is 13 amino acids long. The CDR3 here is CASKYRVTNEQFF. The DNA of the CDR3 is TGCGCCAGCAAATACAGGGTAACCAATGAGCAGTTCTTC.

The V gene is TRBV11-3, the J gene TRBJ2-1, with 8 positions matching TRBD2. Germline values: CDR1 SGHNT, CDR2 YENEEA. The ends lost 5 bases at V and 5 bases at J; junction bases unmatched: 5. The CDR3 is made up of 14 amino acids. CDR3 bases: TGTGCCAGCAGCACTGGGCGGGGGGACAATGAGCAGTTCTTC. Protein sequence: CASSTGRGDNEQFF.

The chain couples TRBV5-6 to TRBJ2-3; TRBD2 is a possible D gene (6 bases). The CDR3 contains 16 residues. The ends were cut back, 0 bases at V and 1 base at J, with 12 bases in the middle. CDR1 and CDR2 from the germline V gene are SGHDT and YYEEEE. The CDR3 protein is CASSLAAGGGTDTQYF. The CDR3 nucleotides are TGTGCCAGCAGCTTGGCCGCCGGCGGGGGCACAGATACGCAGTATTTT. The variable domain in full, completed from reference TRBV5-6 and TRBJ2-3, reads DAGVTQSPTHLIKTRGQQVTLRCSPKSGHDTVSWYQQALGQGPQFIFQYYEEEERQRGNFPDRFSGHQFPNYSSELNVNALLLGDSALYLCASSLAAGGGTDTQYFGPGTRLTVL.

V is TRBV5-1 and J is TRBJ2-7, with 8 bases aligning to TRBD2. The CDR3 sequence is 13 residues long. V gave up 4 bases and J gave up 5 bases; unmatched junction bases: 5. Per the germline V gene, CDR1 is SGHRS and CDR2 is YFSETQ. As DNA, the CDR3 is TGCGCCAGCAGCCCGGGGGGGATCGACGAGCAGTACTTC. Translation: CASSPGGIDEQYF.

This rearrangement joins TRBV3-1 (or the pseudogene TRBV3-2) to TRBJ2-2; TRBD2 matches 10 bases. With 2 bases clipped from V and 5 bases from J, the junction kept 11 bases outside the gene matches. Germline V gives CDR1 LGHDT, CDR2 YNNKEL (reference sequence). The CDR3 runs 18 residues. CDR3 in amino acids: CASSQLAGALLVTGELFF. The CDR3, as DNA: TGTGCCAGCAGCCAACTAGCGGGAGCCCTACTAGTAACCGGGGAGCTGTTTTTT.

In DNA, the CDR3 is TGTGCCAGCAGCGAAATCGGACAGGGGACATATGGCTACACCTTC. Residues: CASSEIGQGTYGYTF. The V gene is TRBV6-2 or TRBV6-3, the J gene TRBJ1-2; TRBD1 matches at 9 bases. Germline V gene data show CDR1 as MNHEY and CDR2 as SVGEGT. V gave up 6 bases and J gave up 5 bases; unmatched junction bases: 10. CDR3 length equals 15 residues.

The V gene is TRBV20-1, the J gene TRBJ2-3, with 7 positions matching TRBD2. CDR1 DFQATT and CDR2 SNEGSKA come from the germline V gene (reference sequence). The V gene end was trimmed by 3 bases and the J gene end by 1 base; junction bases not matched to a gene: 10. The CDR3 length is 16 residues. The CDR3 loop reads CSASSLREWGTDTQYF. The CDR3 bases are TGCAGTGCTAGTTCTCTGCGGGAGTGGGGCACAGATACGCAGTATTTT.

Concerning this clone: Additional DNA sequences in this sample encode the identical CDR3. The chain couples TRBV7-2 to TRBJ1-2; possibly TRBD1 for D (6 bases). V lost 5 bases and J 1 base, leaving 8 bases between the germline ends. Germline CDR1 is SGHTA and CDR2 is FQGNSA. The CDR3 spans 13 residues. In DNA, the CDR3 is TGTGCCAGCAGCCCCAGGGGTAACTATGGCTACACCTTC. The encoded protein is CASSPRGNYGYTF.

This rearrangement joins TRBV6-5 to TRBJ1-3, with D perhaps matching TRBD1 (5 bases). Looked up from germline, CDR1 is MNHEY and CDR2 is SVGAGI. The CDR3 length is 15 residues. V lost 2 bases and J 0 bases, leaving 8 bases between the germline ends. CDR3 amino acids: CASSYGALSGNTIYF. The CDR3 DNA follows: TGTGCCAGCAGTTACGGGGCCCTCTCTGGAAACACCATATATTTT.

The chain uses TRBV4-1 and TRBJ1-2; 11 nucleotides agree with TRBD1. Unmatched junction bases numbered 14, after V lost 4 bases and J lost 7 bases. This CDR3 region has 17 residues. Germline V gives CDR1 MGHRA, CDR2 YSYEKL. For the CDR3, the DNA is TGCGCCAGCAGCCCCCGGGGACAGGGGGAGAGGGTCTCTGGCTACACCTTC. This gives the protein CASSPRGQGERVSGYTF.